These T cell receptor beta chains were read from a single sample in a study of CD8+CD57+ T cells in acquired aplastic anemia. TCRdb processed the reads anew with MiXCR; each CDR3 protein has one entry. This table holds about 250,000 distinct CDR3 sequences, around half found once. Source material: sorted CD4+, CD8+, or CD8+CD57+ T cells (not recorded which) from PBMCs. These receptors were collected from a human donor with aplastic anemia. Each CDR3 is given with its conserved first and last residue. A D gene is named only where the DNA matches it firmly. Only part of the rows carry a size: once, few, many, or a class if the clone is expanded.

TRBJ1-1	TRBV30	many	-	CAWSVQVDKGAEAFF	TGTGCCTGGAGTGTACAGGTCGATAAGGGTGCTGAAGCTTTCTTT
TRBJ2-1	TRBV7-8	-	-	CASSLDLSQGSYNEQFF	TGTGCCAGCAGCTTAGATCTCTCACAGGGATCCTACAATGAGCAGTTCTTC
TRBJ2-1	TRBV20-1	-	-	CSAPRDYRETQFF	TGCAGTGCACCCCGGGACTACAGGGAGACCCAGTTCTTC
TRBJ2-7	TRBV7-9	many	TRBD2	CASSTGTSASGREQYF	TGTGCCAGCAGCACCGGGACTAGCGCCTCAGGTCGGGAGCAGTACTTC
TRBJ1-1	TRBV20-1	many	-	CSARDGGSPEAFF	TGCAGTGCTAGAGATGGGGGGAGCCCTGAAGCTTTCTTT
TRBJ2-3	TRBV7-9	-	-	CAWSVSQRLQYF	TGTGCCTGGAGTGTATCGCAGCGCCTGCAGTATTTT
TRBJ2-7	TRBV9	many	-	CASSPLRGLDYEQYF	TGTGCCAGCAGCCCTCTCCGAGGCCTAGACTACGAGCAGTACTTC
TRBJ2-7	TRBV12-3/TRBV12-4	many	TRBD2	CASSTRGLSYEQYF	TGTGCCAGCAGTACTAGGGGACTATCCTACGAGCAGTACTTC
TRBJ2-3	TRBV7-2	-	TRBD2	CASSLDLSGGDTQYF	TGTGCCAGCAGCTTAGACCTTAGCGGGGGTGATACGCAGTATTTT
TRBJ2-1	TRBV7-9	many	TRBD1	CASSSPTGQASYNEQFF	TGTGCCAGCAGCTCCCCGACCGGACAGGCTTCATACAATGAGCAGTTCTTC
TRBJ2-7	TRBV20-1	-	-	CSAETPRDRSGEQYF	TGCAGTGCTGAGACCCCAAGAGACCGGTCCGGCGAGCAGTACTTC
TRBJ2-6	TRBV9	once	TRBD2	CASSSGLAVCSSGANVLTF	TGTGCCAGCAGCTCGGGACTAGCGGTTTGTAGCTCTGGGGCCAACGTCCTGACTTTC
TRBJ1-2	TRBV30	-	TRBD1	CAWYSGTGHGYTF	TGTGCCTGGTATTCCGGGACAGGGCATGGCTACACCTTC
TRBJ2-1	TRBV12-3/TRBV12-4	many	-	CASKLRGSSYNEQFF	TGTGCCAGCAAACTGAGGGGGAGCTCCTACAATGAGCAGTTCTTC
TRBJ2-2	TRBV24-1	many	-	CATSDLGLSADFANTGELFF	TGTGCCACCAGTGATTTAGGTTTGTCTGCGGATTTCGCGAACACCGGGGAGCTGTTTTTT
TRBJ1-1	TRBV27	many	-	CASSLRSRNTEAFF	TGTGCCAGCAGTTTGAGGTCGAGGAACACTGAAGCTTTCTTT
TRBJ2-7	TRBV20-1	many	-	CSARNDQDRTYEQYF	TGCAGTGCTAGAAATGACCAAGACAGGACCTACGAGCAGTACTTC
TRBJ2-7	TRBV4-2	-	TRBD1	CASSQQDRVGHEQYF	TGTGCCAGCAGCCAACAAGACAGGGTTGGCCACGAGCAGTACTTC
TRBJ2-3	TRBV7-9	many	-	CASRGRRGTDTQYF	TGTGCCAGCAGAGGGAGAAGGGGGACAGATACGCAGTATTTT
TRBJ1-1	TRBV19	many	-	CAIKAGNTEAFF	TGTGCCATAAAGGCAGGGAACACTGAAGCTTTCTTT
TRBJ2-5	TRBV20-1	-	TRBD1	CSGLDRAQTQYF	TGCAGTGGTTTGGACAGGGCGCAGACCCAGTACTTC
TRBJ1-2	TRBV7-9	-	-	CASSGAGSRGYGYTF	TGTGCCAGCAGCGGCGCGGGCTCGCGGGGGTATGGCTACACCTTC
TRBJ1-2	TRBV29-1	-	-	CSVESADF	TGCAGCGTTGAATCAGCGGATTTC
TRBJ2-1	TRBV7-9	-	TRBD2	CASSLAAAGGLIYNEQFF	TGTGCCAGCAGCTTGGCCGCAGCGGGGGGGCTCATCTACAATGAGCAGTTCTTC
TRBJ1-6	TRBV20-1	-	-	CSARSSGGSPGSPLHF	TGCAGTGCTAGGAGTAGCGGGGGGTCGCCCGGTTCACCCCTCCACTTT
TRBJ1-5	TRBV7-8	-	-	CASSPTEMAQHF	TGTGCCAGCAGCCCAACCGAAATGGCCCAGCATTTT
TRBJ1-1	TRBV9	many	-	CASSVRGSEAFF	TGTGCCAGCAGCGTAAGGGGATCTGAAGCTTTCTTT
TRBJ1-3	TRBV3-1	few	-	CASSPKDSGNTIYF	TGTGCCAGCAGCCCCAAGGACTCTGGAAACACCATATATTTT
TRBJ2-3	TRBV20-1	many	TRBD2	CSARDRSGVGTDTQYF	TGCAGTGCTAGAGATCGGAGCGGGGTAGGAACAGATACGCAGTATTTT
TRBJ1-1	TRBV9	-	-	CASSYSTGGTEAFF	TGTGCCAGCAGCTACTCGACCGGAGGGACTGAAGCTTTCTTT
TRBJ2-1	TRBV5-1	-	TRBD1	CASSFVSGQGADEQFF	TGCGCCAGCAGCTTTGTCAGTGGCCAGGGGGCGGATGAGCAGTTCTTC
TRBJ1-5	TRBV27	-	-	CASRSSAYSNQPQHF	TGTGCCAGCCGCTCCTCGGCGTATAGCAATCAGCCCCAGCATTTT
TRBJ1-2	TRBV7-3	-	-	CASSEMGDYGYTF	TGTGCCAGCAGTGAAATGGGGGACTATGGCTACACCTTC
TRBJ2-2	TRBV25-1	-	-	CASSESAIYTGELFF	TGTGCCAGCAGTGAATCCGCGATCTACACCGGGGAGCTGTTTTTT
TRBJ2-7	TRBV9	few	-	CASSGPEQYF	TGTGCCAGCAGCGGGCCCGAGCAGTACTTC
TRBJ2-1	TRBV9	once	-	CASSSRTSSYNEQFF	TGTGCCAGCAGTTCCCGTACTAGCTCCTACAATGAGCAGTTCTTC
TRBJ2-7	TRBV5-1	-	-	CASSLEGWNEQYF	TGCGCCAGCAGCTTGGAGGGTTGGAACGAGCAGTACTTC
TRBJ1-4	TRBV7-2	few	-	CASSLENPRAANEKLFF	TGTGCCAGCAGCTTAGAAAACCCCAGGGCAGCTAATGAAAAACTGTTTTTT
TRBJ2-3	TRBV24-1	-	-	CATSDLTGADTQYF	TGTGCCACCAGTGATTTAACGGGCGCAGATACGCAGTATTTT
TRBJ1-1	TRBV7-2	many	-	CASSIPGENTEAFF	TGTGCCAGCAGCATTCCGGGAGAGAACACTGAAGCTTTCTTT
TRBJ2-5	TRBV10-3	-	TRBD1	CATSDSGQGRETQYF	TGTGCCACCAGTGACTCGGGACAGGGGCGGGAGACCCAGTACTTC
TRBJ1-2	TRBV7-2	few	TRBD1	CASSLYGQQGGSYTF	TGTGCCAGCAGCTTATACGGACAGCAGGGGGGCAGCTACACCTTC